This T cell receptor beta chain was retrieved from a study of blood T cell repertoires in COVID-19. Study background: Samples representing acute and convalescent COVID-19 were sourced from the United States, Italy and Spain. From T cells, B-cell-depleted T cells, or PBMCs came the material, which was cDNA or gDNA.

Methods used by the authors: Scientists estimated how many nucleated cells there were by amplifying reference gene primers. The protocol was immunoSEQ multiplex PCR, while the TCRdb copy is restricted to in-frame clones and leaves out a portion. The D gene and trimming were derived from the DNA, and the V and J assignments and clone size from that table. The profile shows 100,000 to 150,000 clones, around nine tenths of them singletons. J lost 2 bases, V lost 5 bases, and 5 bases had no gene match. The CDR3 is 14 residues long. Per the germline V gene, CDR1 is MNHEY and CDR2 is SVGAGI. This TCR derives from a man aged 50 to 60 with acute or convalescent COVID-19. V gene TRBV6-5 combines with J gene TRBJ2-7, with 8 positions matching TRBD1. The sample consisted of peripheral blood. In DNA form, the CDR3 reads TGTGCCAGCAGTCTCGGGACAGGTGCCTACGAGCAGTACTTC. Translation gives CASSLGTGAYEQYF.